The clone carrying this T cell receptor beta chain was recorded at least ten times. Its antigen is undetermined. This sample was included in a study of T cells in Graves' hyperthyroidism and ophthalmopathy. Study-wide context: Peripheral blood samples were taken at initial diagnosis, prior to any treatment.

Between the trimmed V and J ends, which lost 6 bases and 10 bases, there was a span of 19 bases. From germline, CDR1 is MDHEN and CDR2 SYDVKM. This CDR3 region has 14 residues. Notes on the study in general: Ophthalmopathy, as predicted by the model, came a median about seven months after the prediction.

There were TCR beta CDR3 regions amplified from RNA transcripts. Initially, a first-round RT-PCR of the TCR CDR3 employed the HTBI primer set. Using its own MiXCR run on the multiplex PCR reads, TCRdb lists one record per CDR3 protein. The table has approximately 520,000 distinct CDR3 sequences, roughly 20% seen once. Hyperthyroidism of Graves' type that showed no ophthalmopathy progression within 18 months was stable. Fresh peripheral blood, less than 11 ml of it, supplied the PBMCs. V usage is TRBV28 and J usage is TRBJ1-5; D not certain. The sequence came from a man aged 18 to 30 with Graves' hyperthyroidism. Sequenced sample: blood. This CDR3 is CASRPSLRRSPQHF. For the CDR3, the DNA is TGTGCCAGCAGACCCTCGCTAAGACGGTCACCCCAGCATTTT.